A single T cell receptor beta chain is shown here with its context. Antigen specificity is unknown. Time point given: cycle 4 day 1 (C4D1), after five to seven weeks of nivolumab. All trial patients relapsed after autologous stem cell transplantation. Trimming removed 7 bases from V and 0 bases from J, with 5 bases in between. The CDR3 extends over 12 amino acids. The V gene's germline CDR1 is SGDLS and CDR2 YYNGEE. The data were taken from a study of PD-1 blockade in classical Hodgkin lymphoma. Whole-study context: Intravenous infusions of nivolumab 3 mg/kg reached patients every 2 weeks. Regarding the study as a whole: By C4D1 there was a significant rise in CD4+ TCR diversity but not in CD8+ TCR diversity.

The method was immunoSEQ multiplex PCR; TCRdb's version includes in-frame clones alone and lacks a portion of them. The repertoire consists of roughly 86,000 clones, with over 80% occurring once and the leading ten covering about a sixth. The sequences come from peripheral blood mononuclear cells (PBMCs), collected before the fourth cycle of nivolumab. The chain uses TRBV9 and TRBJ1-3; the D is unclear. The source is a human donor with classical Hodgkin lymphoma. The CDR3 coding sequence is TGTGCCAGCGGGTCCTCTGGAAACACCATATATTTT. This translates into CASGSSGNTIYF.